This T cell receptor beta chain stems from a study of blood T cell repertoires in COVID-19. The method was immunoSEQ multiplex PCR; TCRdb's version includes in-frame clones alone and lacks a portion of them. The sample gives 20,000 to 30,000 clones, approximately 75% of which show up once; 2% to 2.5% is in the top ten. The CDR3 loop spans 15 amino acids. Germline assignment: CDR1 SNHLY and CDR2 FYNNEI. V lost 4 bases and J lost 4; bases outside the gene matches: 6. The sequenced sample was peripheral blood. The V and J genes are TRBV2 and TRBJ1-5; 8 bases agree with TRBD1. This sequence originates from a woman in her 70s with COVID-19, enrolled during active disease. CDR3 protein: CASSGGTGGNQPQHF. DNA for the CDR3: TGTGCCAGCAGTGGGGGAACAGGGGGAAATCAGCCCCAGCATTTT.